This TCR beta chain was found in a study of T cells in Graves' hyperthyroidism and ophthalmopathy. A lack of ophthalmopathy progression within 18 months defined stable Graves' hyperthyroidism. Findings and caveats of the study: Ophthalmopathy, as predicted by the model, came a median roughly 6.3 months after the prediction.

RNA transcripts were the template for amplifying TCR beta CDR3 regions. An initial round of RT-PCR targeting the TCR CDR3 relied on the HTBI primer set. Via MiXCR, TCRdb re-called the multiplex PCR reads, giving one row per CDR3 protein. The table records approximately 560,000 distinct CDR3 sequences, roughly 46% of them present only once. Trimming left V 1 base short and J 5 bases short, with 9 bases between. The germline CDR1 and CDR2 sequences are SEHNR and FQNEAQ (reference sequence). CDR3 length: 13 amino acids. Many counts were recorded for this clonotype. Its antigen is as yet unknown. This rearrangement joins TRBV7-9 to TRBJ2-7; weak D call: TRBD2 (5 bases). The TCR sequence derives from a woman aged 18-29 years with Graves' hyperthyroidism. The sample comprised peripheral blood or thyroid tissue (not recorded which). The CDR3 protein is CASSLVSGNEQYF. In DNA, the CDR3 is TGTGCCAGCAGCTTAGTATCCGGGAACGAGCAGTACTTC.